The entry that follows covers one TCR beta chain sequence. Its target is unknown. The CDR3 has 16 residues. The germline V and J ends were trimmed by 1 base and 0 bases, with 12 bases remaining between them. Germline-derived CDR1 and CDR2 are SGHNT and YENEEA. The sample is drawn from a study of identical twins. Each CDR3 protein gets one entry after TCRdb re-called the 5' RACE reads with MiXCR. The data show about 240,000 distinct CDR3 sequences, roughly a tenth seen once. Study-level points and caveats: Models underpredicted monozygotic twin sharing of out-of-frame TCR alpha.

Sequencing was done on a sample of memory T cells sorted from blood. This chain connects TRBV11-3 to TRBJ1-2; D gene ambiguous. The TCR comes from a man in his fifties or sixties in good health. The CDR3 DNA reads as TGTGCCAGCAGCTTAGTGGTCACAAAGGCTAACTATGGCTACACCTTC. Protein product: CASSLVVTKANYGYTF.